This entry lists 21 T cell receptor beta chains sequenced from one sample in a study of blood T cell repertoires in COVID-19. Libraries were prepared by immunoSEQ multiplex PCR; TCRdb keeps only in-frame clonotypes and omits some of them. The sample carries some 200,000 clones, 87% recorded once. The material sequenced was peripheral blood. The source is a man aged 40-50 years with active or convalescent COVID-19.

This sequence joins TRBV24-1 and TRBJ2-3; D perhaps matches TRBD2 (5 bases). This CDR3 contains 17 residues. V shed 5 bases and J shed 6 bases, with 23 bases lying between them. The germline V gene has CDR1 KGHDR and CDR2 SFDVKD. The CDR3: CATSAPTSGQVSDTQYF. The CDR3 DNA reads as TGTGCCACCAGTGCCCCAACGAGCGGCCAGGTATCTGATACGCAGTATTTT.

The rearrangement links TRBV19 to TRBJ2-1, with 7 positions matching TRBD2. This CDR3 contains 15 residues. V lost 3 bases and J lost 6; bases outside the gene matches: 8. CDR1 LNHDA and CDR2 SQIVND come from the germline V gene (reference sequence). The CDR3 protein is CASSIWTSGGNEQFF. CDR3 DNA: TGTGCCAGTAGTATCTGGACTAGTGGCGGCAATGAGCAGTTCTTC.

The CDR3 sequence is CASSYSRGRDEQYF. The CDR3 DNA is TGTGCCAGCAGTTACTCGAGGGGGCGGGACGAGCAGTACTTC. The genes are TRBV6-5 and TRBJ2-7; 7 bases map to TRBD1. Trimming removed 0 bases from V and 5 bases from J; junction bases left unmatched: 4. The CDR3 sequence is 14 residues long. CDR1 is MNHEY, CDR2 SVGAGI, per germline.

The CDR3, as DNA: TGTGCCAGCAGCTATGGACTAGCGGACACAGATACGCAGTATTTT. Protein sequence: CASSYGLADTDTQYF. J is TRBJ2-3 and V is TRBV13, with TRBD2 matching over 10 bases. There are 15 residues in the CDR3. Germline trimming cut 4 bases from V and 2 bases from J; bases unmatched to any gene: 3. CDR1 PRHDT and CDR2 FYEKMQ come from the germline V gene (reference sequence).

The J gene is TRBJ1-5, the V gene TRBV10-3; possible D gene TRBD1, 6 bases. Trimming shortened V by 4 bases and J by 2 bases, and 6 bases separated the two germline ends. Germline CDR1 reads ENHRY; CDR2 reads SYGVKD. This CDR3 is 13 amino acids long. The CDR3 here is CAISGTGNQPQHF. CDR3 bases: TGTGCCATCAGTGGGACAGGCAATCAGCCCCAGCATTTT.

The chain is built from TRBV18 and TRBJ2-7; perhaps TRBD1 as D (6 bases). The CDR3 has 14 residues. The germline V gene has CDR1 KGHSH and CDR2 LQKENI. The V end lost 3 bases, the J end lost 4 bases, and 13 bases lay between the germline ends. CDR3 loop: CASSPRTEAYEQYF. Written as DNA, the CDR3 is TGTGCCAGCTCACCTCGGACAGAAGCGTACGAGCAGTACTTC.

The CDR3 protein is CASSYARGWNGELFF. CDR3 DNA: TGTGCCAGCAGTTACGCCAGGGGGTGGAACGGGGAGCTGTTTTTT. This chain joins TRBV6-5 and TRBJ2-2; TRBD1 agrees at 7 bases. This CDR3 is built from 15 residues. Losses at the gene ends were 2 bases for V and 7 bases for J; bases not matched to a gene: 7. Germline lookup yields CDR1 MNHEY and CDR2 SVGAGI.

The chain employs TRBV7-3 and TRBJ1-1; possibly TRBD1 for D (5 bases). The CDR3 runs 13 residues. Germline loops: CDR1 SGHTA, CDR2 FQGTGA. The V gene lost 1 base and the J gene lost 6 bases, with 9 bases spanning the gap. The CDR3 loop is CASSLNGGSEAFF. CDR3 in DNA: TGTGCCAGCAGCTTAAACGGGGGTTCTGAAGCTTTCTTT.

The V call is TRBV4-1, the J call TRBJ2-1; 9 bases are shared with TRBD2. With 9 bases clipped from V and 4 bases from J, the junction kept 13 bases outside the gene matches. Looked up from germline, CDR1 is MGHRA and CDR2 is YSYEKL. There are 16 residues in the CDR3. The CDR3 bases are TGCGCCAGTCGTTCGGGAAGCGGGGGGCAGTACAATGAGCAGTTCTTC. This gives the protein CASRSGSGGQYNEQFF.

This clone was seen at least ten times. The V and J genes are TRBV29-1 and TRBJ1-1; tentative D call: TRBD1 (6 bases). Germline V lookup: CDR1 SQVTM, CDR2 ANQGSEA. V was shortened by 7 bases and J by 3 bases, with 18 bases between the two germline ends. There are 14 residues in the CDR3. For the CDR3, the DNA is TGCAGCGCCTCCCGGGGGGCTGGAGACACTGAAGCTTTCTTT. This gives the protein CSASRGAGDTEAFF. Full variable domain (outside the CDR3, taken from reference TRBV29-1 and TRBJ1-1): SAVISQKPSRDICQRGTSLTIQCQVDSQVTMMFWYRQQPGQSLTLIATANQGSEATYESGFVIDKFPISRPNLTFSTLTVSNMSPEDSSIYLCSASRGAGDTEAFFGQGTRLTVV.

The V gene is TRBV2, the J gene TRBJ1-6; 10 nucleotides agree with TRBD1. The V gene's germline CDR1 is SNHLY and CDR2 FYNNEI. The CDR3 contains 13 residues. The ends lost 6 bases at V and 7 bases at J; junction bases unmatched: 0. CDR3: CASRGQGNSPLHF. The CDR3 DNA reads as TGTGCCAGCAGGGGACAGGGGAATTCACCCCTCCACTTT.

The chain links TRBV10-2 to TRBJ2-7; 14 positions match TRBD2. Germline CDR1 WSHSY, CDR2 SAAADI. V gave up 0 bases and J gave up 5 bases; unmatched junction bases: 9. The CDR3 contains 18 residues. CDR3: CASSESTRGLAGADEQYF. Written as DNA, the CDR3 is TGCGCCAGCAGTGAGTCGACTCGGGGACTAGCGGGGGCCGACGAGCAGTACTTC.

This clone turned up a few times. This chain links TRBV5-5 with TRBJ2-3, with D perhaps matching TRBD2 (7 bases). Germline V gene data show CDR1 as SGHKS and CDR2 as YYEKEE (reference sequence). The CDR3 totals 15 residues. The V end lost 4 bases, the J end lost 0 bases, and 12 bases lay between the germline ends. The CDR3 loop reads CASSLGGPSTDTQYF. Here the CDR3 DNA reads TGTGCCAGCAGCCTCGGGGGGCCCAGCACAGATACGCAGTATTTT.

The chain is built from TRBV7-2 and TRBJ2-7; D is unresolved. The germline V gene encodes CDR1 SGHTA and CDR2 FQGNSA. V shed 1 base and J shed 0 bases, with 10 bases lying between them. CDR3 length: 15 amino acids. The CDR3 loop reads CASSLEPSRSYEQYF. CDR3 sequence (DNA): TGTGCCAGCAGCTTAGAGCCTTCCCGCTCCTACGAGCAGTACTTC.

The V call is TRBV4-1, the J call TRBJ1-2, with 7 bases identical to TRBD1. The CDR3 extends over 14 amino acids. Trimming cost V 6 bases and J 5 bases; bases outside gene matches: 9. CDR1 and CDR2 (germline): MGHRA, YSYEKL. CDR3 region: CASRPPGQQYGYTF. The CDR3 coding sequence is TGCGCCAGCAGACCGCCGGGACAGCAGTATGGCTACACCTTC.

This chain uses TRBV15 with TRBJ1-4; weak D call: TRBD1 (6 bases). The CDR3 spans 14 residues. In germline, CDR1 is LNHNV, CDR2 YYDKDF (reference sequence). Trimming removed 1 base from V and 8 bases from J, with 11 bases in between. In nucleotides, the CDR3 is TGTGCCACCAGCAGAGGTCCGAGGGGGGAAAAACTGTTTTTT. Protein: CATSRGPRGEKLFF.

This clone was counted a single time. V and J are TRBV30 and TRBJ1-3; D gene ambiguous. V was cut by 4 bases and J by 4 bases, with 11 bases left in between. The CDR3 sequence is 13 residues long. Germline-derived CDR1 and CDR2 are GTSNPN and SVGIG (reference sequence). The CDR3 region has the DNA TGTGCCTGGATGAGGTCGGGGGGAAACACCATATATTTT. This sequence encodes CAWMRSGGNTIYF.

The chain couples TRBV19 to TRBJ1-1; D is possibly TRBD1 (5 bases). The V end was cut by 6 bases, the J end by 4 bases, with 15 bases between. The CDR3 length is 14 residues. The germline CDR1 and CDR2 sequences are LNHDA and SQIVND (reference sequence). The CDR3 spells CASRGEVRGTEAFF. The CDR3 DNA sequence: TGTGCCAGTAGAGGGGAGGTCCGAGGCACTGAAGCTTTCTTT.

The genes are TRBV6-5 and TRBJ1-1; 9 positions agree with TRBD1. Per the germline V gene, CDR1 is MNHEY and CDR2 is SVGAGI. The V and J ends lost 6 bases and 1 base, in that order; junction bases with no gene match: 3. This CDR3 spans 14 amino acids. The CDR3 DNA follows: TGTGCCAGCAGCAAGGACAGGGGGAACACTGAAGCTTTCTTT. This encodes CASSKDRGNTEAFF.

The chain carries TRBV15 and TRBJ1-2; 7 nucleotides line up with TRBD1. This CDR3 comprises 15 residues. CDR1 and CDR2 (germline): LNHNV, YYDKDF (reference sequence). Trimming removed 0 bases from V and 8 bases from J; junction bases left unmatched: 9. The CDR3 coding sequence is TGTGCCACCAGCAGAGATCCGGGGACAGTCCTCGGCTACACCTTC. Encoded protein: CATSRDPGTVLGYTF.

J is TRBJ1-1 and V is TRBV7-3, with 7 bases aligning to TRBD1. Unmatched junction bases numbered 8, after V lost 2 bases and J lost 5 bases. The CDR3 contains 15 residues. In germline, CDR1 is SGHTA, CDR2 FQGTGA. CDR3 sequence reads: CASSLGQGVVTEAFF. CDR3 DNA sequence: TGTGCCAGCAGCTTAGGGCAGGGGGTAGTAACTGAAGCTTTCTTT.